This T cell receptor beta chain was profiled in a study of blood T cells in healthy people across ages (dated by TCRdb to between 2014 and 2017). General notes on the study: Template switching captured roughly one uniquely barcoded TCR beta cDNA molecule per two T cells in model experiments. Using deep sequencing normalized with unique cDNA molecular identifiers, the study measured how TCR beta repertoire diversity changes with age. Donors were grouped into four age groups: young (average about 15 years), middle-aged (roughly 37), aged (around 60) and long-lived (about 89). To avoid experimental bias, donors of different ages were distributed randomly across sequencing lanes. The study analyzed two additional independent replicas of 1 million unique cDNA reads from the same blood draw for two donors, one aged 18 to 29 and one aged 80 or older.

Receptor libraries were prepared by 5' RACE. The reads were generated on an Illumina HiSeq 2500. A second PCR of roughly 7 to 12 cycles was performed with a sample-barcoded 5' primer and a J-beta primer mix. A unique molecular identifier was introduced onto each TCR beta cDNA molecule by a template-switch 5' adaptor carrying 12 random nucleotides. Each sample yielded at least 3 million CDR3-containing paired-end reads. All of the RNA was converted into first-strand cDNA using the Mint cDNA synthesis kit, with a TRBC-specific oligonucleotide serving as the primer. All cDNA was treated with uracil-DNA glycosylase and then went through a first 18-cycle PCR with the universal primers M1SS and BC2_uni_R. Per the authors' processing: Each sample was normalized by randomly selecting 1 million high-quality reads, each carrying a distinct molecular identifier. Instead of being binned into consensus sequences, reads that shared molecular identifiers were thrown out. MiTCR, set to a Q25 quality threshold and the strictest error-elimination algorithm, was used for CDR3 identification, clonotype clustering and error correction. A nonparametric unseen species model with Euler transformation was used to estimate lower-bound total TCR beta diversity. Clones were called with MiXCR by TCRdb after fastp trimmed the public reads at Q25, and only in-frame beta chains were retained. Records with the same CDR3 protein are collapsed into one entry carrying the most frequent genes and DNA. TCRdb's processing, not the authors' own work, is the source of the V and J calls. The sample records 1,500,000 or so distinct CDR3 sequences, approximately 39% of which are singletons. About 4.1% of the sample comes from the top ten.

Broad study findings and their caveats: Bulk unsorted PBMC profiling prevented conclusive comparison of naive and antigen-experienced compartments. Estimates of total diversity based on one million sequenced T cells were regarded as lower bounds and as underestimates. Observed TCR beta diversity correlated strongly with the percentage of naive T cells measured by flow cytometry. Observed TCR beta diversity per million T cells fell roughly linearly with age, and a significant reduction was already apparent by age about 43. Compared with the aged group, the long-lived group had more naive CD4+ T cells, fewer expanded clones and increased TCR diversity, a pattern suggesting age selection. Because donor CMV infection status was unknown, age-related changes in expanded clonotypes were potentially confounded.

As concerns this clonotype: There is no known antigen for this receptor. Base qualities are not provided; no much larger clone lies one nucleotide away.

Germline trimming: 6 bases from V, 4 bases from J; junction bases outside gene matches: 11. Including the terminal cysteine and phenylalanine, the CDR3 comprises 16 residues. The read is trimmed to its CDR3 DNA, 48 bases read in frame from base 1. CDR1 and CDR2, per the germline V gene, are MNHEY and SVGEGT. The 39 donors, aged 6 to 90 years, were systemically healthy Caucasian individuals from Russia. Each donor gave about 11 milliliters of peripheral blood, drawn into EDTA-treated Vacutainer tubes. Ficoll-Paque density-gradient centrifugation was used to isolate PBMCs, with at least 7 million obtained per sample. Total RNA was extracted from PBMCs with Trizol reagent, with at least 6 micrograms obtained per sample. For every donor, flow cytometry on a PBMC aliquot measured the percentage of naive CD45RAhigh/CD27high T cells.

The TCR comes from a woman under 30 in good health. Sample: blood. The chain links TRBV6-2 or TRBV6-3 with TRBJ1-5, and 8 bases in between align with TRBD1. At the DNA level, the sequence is TGTGCCAGCAGCCGAATGGGACAGGCGGAAAATCAGCCCCAGCATTTT. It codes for CASSRMGQAENQPQHF.